This TCR beta chain emerged from a study of control samples from healthy donors and cancer patients (TCRdb year 2020). Library generation was performed with the immunoSEQ multiplex PCR assay. This immuneACCESS table, as held by TCRdb, lists in-frame sequences with V and J called but not all clones. Of the missing ones, under half trace to an unresolved V gene in checked studies; the others have no known cause. For this sample the table gives 45,000 to 70,000 clones, of which 75% to 95% were detected only once. The ten largest clones capture about 0.91% of the sample. This clone has just one count. There is no known antigen for this receptor. Within one base of it there is no much larger clone, and no base qualities were kept. Sequences were obtained from PBMCs. This receptor was obtained from a man aged 30 to 45 with colorectal cancer.

The CDR3 protein is CASSFGQANEKLFF. The DNA sequence follows: TGTGCCAGCAGTTTCGGGCAGGCTAATGAAAAACTGTTTTTT. The sequence is built from TRBV27 and TRBJ1-4; confidence is insufficient to name the D gene. CDR1 and CDR2 were assigned from the germline V gene (reference sequence) as MNHEY and SMNVEV. V gives up 3 bases and J gives up 3 bases, and the segment between their germline ends measures 8 bases. From the cysteine through the phenylalanine, the CDR3 covers 14 amino acids. CDR3 DNA is the only sequence kept; it has 42 bases, read in frame from the first base.